This T cell receptor (beta chain) comes out of a study of shared clonotypes between healthy human individuals. Study conclusions and caveats: For naive CD4 cells, roughly 5.5% of clonotypes were shared across a few donors. Researchers sampled only blood; tissue repertoires likely differ.

CD45RO negativity and positive selection for CCR7 defined naive CD8 cells, a population that excluded terminally differentiated effector memory CD45RA+ cells. On this clone: Its target is not known.

V dropped 5 bases and J dropped 7; count of bases not matched to a gene: 10. This CDR3 spans 15 amino acids. Germline CDR1 MNHEY, CDR2 SMNVEV (reference sequence). Some clones are missing from TCRdb's copy, which holds only in-frame ones; the method was immunoSEQ multiplex PCR. This sample has millions of clones, with just under 95% found just once. The sequenced sample was naive CD8+ T cells sorted from blood. The receptor was derived from a man aged 18 to 30 in good health. The V call is TRBV27, the J call TRBJ2-2, with TRBD2 identical over 7 bases. CDR3 sequence reads: CASSRGSGYNGELFF. The CDR3 DNA reads TGTGCCAGCAGTAGAGGTAGCGGGTATAACGGGGAGCTGTTTTTT.